These T cell receptor beta chains were read from a single sample in a study of blood T cell repertoires in COVID-19. The repertoire was sequenced with immunoSEQ multiplex PCR; TCRdb's copy has only in-frame clones and lacks some. The table shows about 140,000 clones, with around 79% occurring only once. Source material: PBMCs or T cells enriched from blood (not recorded which). These receptors all come from a woman between 50 and 59 years old who had recovered from COVID-19. CDR3s include the opening cysteine and the closing phenylalanine or tryptophan. D genes are given only for firm matches. Some rows mark clone size as missing; the rest say once, few, many or name a class of expanded clone.

j_call,clone_size,v_call,d_call,cdr3_nt,cdr3_aa
TRBJ1-1,once,TRBV5-1,TRBD1,TGCGCCAGCAGCTCCGGACAGGGGGCCAGAGGCACTGAAGCTTTCTTT,CASSSGQGARGTEAFF
TRBJ2-2,NA,TRBV5-1,TRBD1,TGCGCCAGCAGCTATGACAGGGTGAACACCGGGGAGCTGTTTTTT,CASSYDRVNTGELFF
TRBJ1-1,NA,TRBV7-8,NA,TGTGCCAGCAGCTCTAGTGGGCAGGGCGGCACTGAAGCTTTCTTT,CASSSSGQGGTEAFF
TRBJ2-7,NA,TRBV10-2,TRBD1,TGCGCCAGCAGGGCCGGGACAGGGGGCAAGGAGCAGTACTTC,CASRAGTGGKEQYF
TRBJ2-2,NA,TRBV18,NA,TGTGCCAGCTCACCCGGACAGACAAACACCGGGGAGCTGTTTTTT,CASSPGQTNTGELFF
TRBJ2-1,NA,TRBV25-1,TRBD2,TGTGCCAGCAGTGAAACAGCGGGAGCATTCTTCAATGAGCAGTTCTTC,CASSETAGAFFNEQFF
TRBJ2-2,once,TRBV11-3,NA,TGTGCCAGCAGATATGACTGGTCGAACACCGGGGAGCTGTTTTTT,CASRYDWSNTGELFF
TRBJ2-7,once,TRBV2,NA,TGTGCCAGCAATCGACTGGCTAACTACGAGCAGTACTTC,CASNRLANYEQYF
TRBJ2-7,NA,TRBV10-3,NA,TGTGCCATCAGCCCCGGGACAAACTCTGAGCAGTACTTC,CAISPGTNSEQYF
TRBJ1-1,NA,TRBV28,NA,TGTGCCAGCCCGGGAGCAGCCGGTTGGGACACTGAAGCTTTCTTT,CASPGAAGWDTEAFF
TRBJ2-3,NA,TRBV9,TRBD2,TGTGCCAGCAGGAATGGACTAGCGAGCACAGATACGCAGTATTTT,CASRNGLASTDTQYF
TRBJ2-3,NA,TRBV5-1,TRBD1,TGCGCCAGCAGCTTGGCCCGGACAGGGGTCACAGATACGCAGTATTTT,CASSLARTGVTDTQYF
TRBJ2-2,many,TRBV11-3,NA,TGTGCTTCCCTGCAGGTGAACACCGGGGAGCTGTTTTTT,CASLQVNTGELFF
TRBJ1-1,NA,TRBV5-8,NA,TGTGCCAGCAGCTTGAGGCGACAGCATATGAACACTGAAGCTTTCTTT,CASSLRRQHMNTEAFF
TRBJ1-1,NA,TRBV4-2,TRBD1,TGTGCCAGCAGCCAACATGACAGGGGGAACACTGAAGCTTTCTTT,CASSQHDRGNTEAFF